This entry lists 2 T cell receptor beta chains sequenced from one sample in a study of blood T cell repertoires in COVID-19. Sequencing used immunoSEQ multiplex PCR; TCRdb keeps in-frame clones, though not all of them. Of over 250,000 clones in the sample, 75% to 90% were seen once. The sequenced sample consisted of peripheral blood. All receptors derive from a woman in her seventies with COVID-19, enrolled during active disease.

This clone is a singleton in its sample. The CDR3 coding sequence is TGTGCCAGCAGTTTATCGAGCCCCTACGAGCAGTACTTC. It yields the protein CASSLSSPYEQYF. This rearrangement joins TRBV27 to TRBJ2-7; no definite D call. CDR1 and CDR2 (germline): MNHEY, SMNVEV (reference sequence). The CDR3 length is 13 residues. Trimming took 0 bases from V and 2 from J, leaving 5 bases between them.

V is TRBV28 and J is TRBJ2-7, with TRBD1 matching over 9 bases. Per germline, CDR1 MDHEN and CDR2 SYDVKM. The V and J ends lost 3 bases and 3 bases, in that order; junction bases with no gene match: 6. The CDR3 is made up of 15 amino acids. CDR3 sequence: CASSLPGQGIYEQYF. The CDR3 DNA is TGTGCCAGCAGTTTGCCAGGACAGGGGATCTACGAGCAGTACTTC.